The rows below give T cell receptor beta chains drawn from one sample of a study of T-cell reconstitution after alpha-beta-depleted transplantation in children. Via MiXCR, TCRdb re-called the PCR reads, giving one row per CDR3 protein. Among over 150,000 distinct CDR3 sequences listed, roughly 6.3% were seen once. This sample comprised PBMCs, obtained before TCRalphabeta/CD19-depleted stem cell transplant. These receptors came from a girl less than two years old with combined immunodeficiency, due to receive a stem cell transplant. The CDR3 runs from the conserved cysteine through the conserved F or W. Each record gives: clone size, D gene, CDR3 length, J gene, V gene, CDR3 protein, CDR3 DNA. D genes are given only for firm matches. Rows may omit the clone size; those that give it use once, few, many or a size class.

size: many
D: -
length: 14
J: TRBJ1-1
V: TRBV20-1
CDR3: CSARDVSRNTEAFF
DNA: TGCAGTGCTAGAGATGTGAGTAGGAACACTGAAGCTTTCTTT

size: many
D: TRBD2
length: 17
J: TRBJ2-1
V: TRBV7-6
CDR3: CASSLEFFSSGDYEQFF
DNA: TGTGCCAGCAGCTTAGAGTTTTTCTCGAGCGGGGACTATGAGCAGTTCTTC

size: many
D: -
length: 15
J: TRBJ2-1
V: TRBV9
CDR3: CASSERFSAYNEQFF
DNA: TGTGCCAGCAGCGAGAGATTCTCAGCCTACAATGAGCAGTTCTTC

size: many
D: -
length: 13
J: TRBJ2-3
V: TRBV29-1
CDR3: CSVGGGDTDTQYF
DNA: TGCAGCGTTGGCGGCGGCGACACAGATACGCAGTATTTT

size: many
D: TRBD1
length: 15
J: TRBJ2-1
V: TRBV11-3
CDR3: CASSLDQGAVNEQFF
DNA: TGTGCCAGCAGCTTAGATCAGGGGGCGGTAAATGAGCAGTTCTTC

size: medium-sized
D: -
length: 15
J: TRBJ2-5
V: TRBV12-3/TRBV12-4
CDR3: CASSPLRAVQETQYF
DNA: TGTGCCAGCAGCCCACTTAGGGCAGTCCAAGAGACCCAGTACTTC

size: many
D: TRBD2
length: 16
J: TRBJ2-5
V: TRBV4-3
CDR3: CASSHGMGLVSETQYF
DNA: TGCGCCAGCAGCCATGGAATGGGACTAGTTTCCGAGACCCAGTACTTC

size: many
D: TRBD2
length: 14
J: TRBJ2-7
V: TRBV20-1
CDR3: CSAGTSGRNYEQYF
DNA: TGCAGTGCTGGGACTAGCGGGAGAAATTACGAGCAGTACTTC

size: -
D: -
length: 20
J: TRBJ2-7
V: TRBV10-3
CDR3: CAISESLGHINPPGLGEQYF
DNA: TGTGCCATCAGTGAGTCGCTCGGACATATCAATCCCCCAGGTTTAGGAGAGCAGTACTTC

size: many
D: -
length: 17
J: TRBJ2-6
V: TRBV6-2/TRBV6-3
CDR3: CASSYLGPSSGANVLTF
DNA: TGTGCCAGCAGTTATCTGGGGCCCAGCTCTGGGGCCAACGTCCTGACTTTC

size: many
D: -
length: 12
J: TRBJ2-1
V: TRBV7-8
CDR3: CASSFANNEQFF
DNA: TGTGCCAGCAGCTTTGCGAACAATGAGCAGTTCTTC

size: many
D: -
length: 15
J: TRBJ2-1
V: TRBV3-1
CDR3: CASSQEPQGRNEQFF
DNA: TGTGCCAGCAGCCAAGAGCCACAGGGTCGCAATGAGCAGTTCTTC

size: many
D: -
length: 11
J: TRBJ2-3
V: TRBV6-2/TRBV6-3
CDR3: CASSSWEAQYF
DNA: TGTGCCAGCAGTTCCTGGGAGGCTCAGTATTTT

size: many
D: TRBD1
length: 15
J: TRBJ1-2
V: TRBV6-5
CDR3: CASSYTGTGRGGYTF
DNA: TGTGCCAGCAGTTACACCGGGACAGGGAGAGGTGGCTACACCTTC

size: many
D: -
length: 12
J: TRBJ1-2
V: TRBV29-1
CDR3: CSVPDRTGGYTF
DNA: TGCAGCGTTCCAGACAGGACGGGTGGCTACACCTTC

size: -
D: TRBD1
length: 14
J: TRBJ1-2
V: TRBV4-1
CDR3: CASSHKQGGYGYTF
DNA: TGCGCCAGCAGCCATAAACAGGGGGGCTATGGCTACACCTTC

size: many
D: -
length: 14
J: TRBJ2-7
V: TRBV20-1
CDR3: CSARAEDRRYEQYF
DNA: TGCAGTGCTAGAGCGGAAGACAGGAGGTACGAGCAGTACTTC

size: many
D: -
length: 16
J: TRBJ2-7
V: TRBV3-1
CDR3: CASSQNRVSSSYEQYF
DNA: TGTGCCAGCAGCCAAAACAGGGTTTCAAGCTCCTACGAGCAGTACTTC

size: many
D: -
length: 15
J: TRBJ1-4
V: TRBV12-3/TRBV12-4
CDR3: CASIRLTGLNEKLFF
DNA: TGTGCCAGCATCAGGCTGACAGGTTTAAATGAAAAACTGTTTTTT

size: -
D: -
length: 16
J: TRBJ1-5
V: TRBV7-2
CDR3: CASSLARGASNQPQHF
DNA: TGTGCCAGCAGCTTAGCTCGCGGGGCTAGCAATCAGCCCCAGCATTTT

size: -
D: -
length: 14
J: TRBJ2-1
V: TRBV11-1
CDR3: CASSLGVTGNEQFF
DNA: TGTGCCAGCAGCTTAGGGGTGACGGGCAATGAGCAGTTCTTC

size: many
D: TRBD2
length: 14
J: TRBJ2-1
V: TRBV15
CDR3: CATSREGTRNEQFF
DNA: TGTGCCACCAGCAGAGAAGGGACTAGAAATGAGCAGTTCTTC